The 27 T cell receptor beta chains presented below share a single source sample, sequenced in a study of brain T cells in children with intractable seizures. The protocol was immunoSEQ multiplex PCR, while the TCRdb copy is restricted to in-frame clones and leaves out a portion. The sample carries some 20,000 clones, 94% recorded once. The specimen was peripheral blood, collected at surgery. Source of these receptors: a boy younger than 18 with focal cortical dysplasia and intractable seizures.

This clone has a single count. CDR3 DNA sequence: TGTGCCAGCAGCGGGGACAGGGGCAACTACGAGCAGTACGTC. Protein product: CASSGDRGNYEQYV. The chain joins TRBV11-2 to TRBJ2-7; 10 bases are a match to TRBD1. J gave up 3 bases and V 5 bases, and 4 bases lay outside the gene matches. The CDR3 covers 14 residues. Germline CDR1 and CDR2: SGHAT and FQNNGV.

The chain has TRBV6-1 and TRBJ1-4; no definite D call. Looked up from germline, CDR1 is MNHNS and CDR2 is SASEGT. V was clipped by 1 base and J by 11 bases, with 11 bases between them. This CDR3 region has 13 residues. The CDR3, as DNA: TGTGCCAGCAGTGAAGTACACCCTTGGAAACTGTTTTTT. Amino acids: CASSEVHPWKLFF.

The chain's CDR3 is CAISPFRTSGSFVTGELFF. The CDR3 DNA sequence: TGTGCCATCAGTCCCTTTAGAACTAGCGGGAGTTTCGTCACCGGGGAGCTGTTTTTT. The chain has TRBV10-3 and TRBJ2-2, with 11 bases aligning to TRBD2. Trimming removed 5 bases from V and 4 bases from J; junction bases left unmatched: 15. Germline V CDR1 and CDR2: ENHRY, SYGVKD. The CDR3 consists of 19 residues.

The chain combines TRBV7-9 with TRBJ2-3, with 7 bases identical to TRBD2. CDR1 and CDR2 from the germline V gene are SEHNR and FQNEAQ (reference sequence). The CDR3 runs 12 residues. The CDR3 DNA reads as TGTGCGACCCGGGGGGGCACAGATACGCAGTATTTT. Its translation: CATRGGTDTQYF.

The rearrangement joins TRBV9 to TRBJ1-1; 9 bases match TRBD1. Trimming removed 3 bases from V and 4 bases from J; junction bases left unmatched: 10. The CDR3 spans 16 residues. Germline-derived CDR1 and CDR2 are SGDLS and YYNGEE. Here the CDR3 DNA reads TGTGCCAGCAGCGCGGCCAAGGACAGGGGAGGCACTGAAGCTTTCTTT. It translates to CASSAAKDRGGTEAFF.

The V and J genes are TRBV10-3 and TRBJ2-3; 13 nucleotides match TRBD2. Per germline, CDR1 ENHRY and CDR2 SYGVKD. The CDR3 totals 19 residues. Trimming at V came to 1 base and at J to 2 bases, leaving 9 bases not matched to a gene. The CDR3 protein is CAISEFGLAGVDNTDTQYF. The CDR3 bases are TGTGCCATCAGTGAGTTTGGACTAGCGGGAGTAGATAACACAGATACGCAGTATTTT.

The chain employs TRBV27 and TRBJ2-7; 11 bases are shared with TRBD2. The CDR3 totals 16 residues. Germline CDR1 MNHEY, CDR2 SMNVEV (reference sequence). V was clipped by 3 bases and J by 2 bases; unmatched bases: 6. CDR3 loop: CASSFLAGGDTYEQYF. For the CDR3, the DNA is TGTGCCAGCAGTTTCCTAGCGGGGGGCGACACCTACGAGCAGTACTTC.

The chain employs TRBV27 and TRBJ1-2; 7 bases are shared with TRBD1. Germline CDR1 and CDR2: MNHEY and SMNVEV (reference sequence). V shed 4 bases and J 8 bases; nucleotides not matched to a gene: 4. The CDR3 length is 12 residues. CDR3 in DNA: TGTGCCAGCAGTTCCAGACAGGGCGGCTACACCTTC. Protein product: CASSSRQGGYTF.

The V gene is TRBV29-1, the J gene TRBJ1-2, with 12 positions matching TRBD1. The germline V gene encodes CDR1 SQVTM and CDR2 ANQGSEA. V was pared by 0 bases and J by 1 base, with 6 bases of the junction left unmatched. The CDR3 covers 17 residues. This chain's CDR3 is CSVEDRGTGGLNYGYTF. The CDR3 DNA sequence: TGCAGCGTTGAAGATCGTGGGACAGGGGGCCTTAACTATGGCTACACCTTC.

J is TRBJ2-1 and V is TRBV2, with 7 bases that match TRBD1. Per germline, CDR1 SNHLY and CDR2 FYNNEI. The CDR3 is 14 residues long. J lost 0 bases, V lost 8 bases, and 4 bases had no gene match. This chain's CDR3 is CASGQALSYNEQFF. The CDR3 DNA is TGTGCCAGCGGACAGGCCCTCTCCTACAATGAGCAGTTCTTC.

The chain carries TRBV3-1 (or the pseudogene TRBV3-2) and TRBJ2-1; 8 positions agree with TRBD1. CDR3 size: 15 residues. The V gene's germline CDR1 is LGHDT and CDR2 YNNKEL (reference sequence). J was trimmed by 3 bases and V by 7 bases; bases with no gene match: 8. The CDR3 region has the DNA TGTGCCAGCAAGAAGCAAGGACAGGGCTACAATGAGCAGTTCTTC. Amino acids: CASKKQGQGYNEQFF.

The chain links TRBV6-5 to TRBJ2-4; D not certain. V gave up 0 bases and J gave up 4 bases, with 10 bases separating them. The CDR3 length is 15 residues. The V gene's germline CDR1 is MNHEY and CDR2 SVGAGI. CDR3 residues: CASSYSDPLKNIQYF. In nucleotides, the CDR3 is TGTGCCAGCAGTTACTCAGATCCCTTGAAAAACATTCAGTACTTC.

This clone has a single count. CDR3 DNA sequence: TGTGCCAGCAGGGGATGGACAGGAAATCAGCCCCAGCATTTT. Amino acid sequence: CASRGWTGNQPQHF. The chain recombines TRBV6-5 with TRBJ1-5; 7 bases fit TRBD1. Trimming took 6 bases from V and 4 from J; bases not matched to a gene: 6. The CDR3 has 14 residues. Per germline, CDR1 MNHEY and CDR2 SVGAGI.

The rearrangement joins TRBV2 to TRBJ1-3; D call uncertain. The CDR3 spans 15 residues. Germline values: CDR1 SNHLY, CDR2 FYNNEI. The germline V and J ends were trimmed by 1 base and 0 bases, with 7 bases remaining between them. For the CDR3, the DNA is TGTGCCAGCAGTGAAGGGAGTTTCTCTGGAAACACCATATATTTT. This encodes CASSEGSFSGNTIYF. Together with reference TRBV2 and TRBJ1-3, the CDR3 gives the full variable domain: EPEVTQTPSHQVTQMGQEVILRCVPISNHLYFYWYRQILGQKVEFLVSFYNNEISEKSEIFDDQFSVERPDGSNFTLKIRSTKLEDSAMYFCASSEGSFSGNTIYFGEGSWLTVV.

A single count supports this clone. The rearrangement links TRBV9 to TRBJ2-1, with D uncertain. The CDR3 has 14 amino acids. Germline V gives CDR1 SGDLS, CDR2 YYNGEE. V gave up 1 base and J gave up 6 bases, with 11 bases separating them. The CDR3: CASSVSFSLNEQFF. In DNA form, the CDR3 reads TGTGCCAGCAGCGTATCCTTTTCCCTCAATGAGCAGTTCTTC.

The chain carries TRBV7-6 and TRBJ1-1; TRBD1 aligns across 7 bases. Germline CDR1 SGHVS, CDR2 FNYEAQ. The CDR3 totals 15 residues. Trimming cost V 5 bases and J 0 bases; bases outside gene matches: 6. The CDR3 loop reads CASSLRTGLNTEAFF. CDR3 DNA: TGTGCCAGCAGCCTCAGGACAGGACTGAACACTGAAGCTTTCTTT.

This clone appeared a single time. The chain carries TRBV12-5 and TRBJ2-7; the D is unclear. V was shortened by 3 bases and J by 4 bases, with 4 bases between the two germline ends. The CDR3 contains 11 residues. CDR1 and CDR2 (germline): LGHNT, FRNRAP. The CDR3 region is CASGFLYEQYF. CDR3 in DNA: TGTGCTAGTGGTTTTTTATACGAGCAGTACTTC.

The V call is TRBV7-6, the J call TRBJ2-3; tentatively, D is TRBD1 (7 bases). The CDR3 length is 14 residues. Germline lookup yields CDR1 SGHVS and CDR2 FNYEAQ. The germline V and J ends were trimmed by 1 base and 6 bases, with 11 bases remaining between them. CDR3 in DNA: TGTGCCAGCAGCTTAGGGACAGGAGGGGATACGCAGTATTTT. This translates into CASSLGTGGDTQYF.

This clone appeared once. The chain recombines TRBV2 with TRBJ1-1; D is ambiguous. This CDR3 is 14 amino acids long. The V gene's germline CDR1 is SNHLY and CDR2 FYNNEI. The V and J ends lost 4 bases and 1 base respectively, with 10 bases between them. CDR3 sequence (DNA): TGTGCCAGCAGTGGAACGGGGTGGAACACTGAAGCTTTCTTT. Its protein is CASSGTGWNTEAFF.

V is TRBV2 and J is TRBJ2-2; perhaps D is TRBD1 or TRBD2 (5 bases each). Trimming cost V 6 bases and J 6 bases, with 20 bases left between them. The CDR3 loop spans 16 amino acids. Germline-derived CDR1 and CDR2 are SNHLY and FYNNEI. DNA of the CDR3: TGTGCCAGCAGCGCCTTAAGGCCCCGGGGCGCCGGGGAGCTGTTTTTT. Protein sequence: CASSALRPRGAGELFF.

The CDR3 sequence: CASSSGYNEQFF. The CDR3 DNA is TGTGCCAGCAGTTCCGGGTACAATGAGCAGTTCTTC. The rearrangement links TRBV27 to TRBJ2-1, with unresolved D. Per germline, CDR1 MNHEY and CDR2 SMNVEV (reference sequence). The ends were cut back, 4 bases at V and 4 bases at J, with 5 bases in the middle. CDR3 length: 12 residues.

This chain joins TRBV6-4 and TRBJ2-2, with D possibly TRBD2 on 6 matching bases. This CDR3 comprises 13 residues. Germline-derived CDR1 and CDR2 are MRHNA and SNTAGT. Trimming shortened V by 2 bases and J by 5 bases, and 6 bases separated the two germline ends. This CDR3 reads CASSDGTTGELFF. CDR3 sequence (DNA): TGTGCCAGCAGTGACGGGACTACCGGGGAGCTGTTTTTT.

The chain is built from TRBV7-8 and TRBJ2-2; D ambiguous. Looked up from germline, CDR1 is SGHVS and CDR2 is FQNEAQ. Between the trimmed V and J ends, which lost 2 bases and 6 bases, there was a span of 16 bases. The CDR3 length is 16 residues. CDR3 nucleotide sequence: TGTGCCAGCAGCTTATACCCCTACGGGCAGTCCGGGGAGCTGTTTTTT. Its translation is CASSLYPYGQSGELFF.

V is TRBV19 and J is TRBJ1-2, with a weak D call TRBD1 (5 bases). CDR3 length: 14 amino acids. Per germline, CDR1 LNHDA and CDR2 SQIVND (reference sequence). The germline V and J ends were trimmed by 3 bases and 4 bases, with 12 bases remaining between them. The CDR3 spells CASSIGAGSYGYTF. CDR3 coding DNA: TGTGCCAGTAGTATTGGGGCAGGAAGCTATGGCTACACCTTC. Using reference TRBV19 and TRBJ1-2 for the parts outside the CDR3, the full variable domain is DGGITQSPKYLFRKEGQNVTLSCEQNLNHDAMYWYRQDPGQGLRLIYYSQIVNDFQKGDIAEGYSVSREKKESFPLTVTSAQKNPTAFYLCASSIGAGSYGYTFGSGTRLTVV.

This clone appeared a single time. V usage is TRBV4-1 and J usage is TRBJ1-6; D possibly corresponds to TRBD1 (5 bases). Trimming shortened V by 1 base and J by 1 base, and 11 bases separated the two germline ends. Germline CDR1 and CDR2: MGHRA and YSYEKL. There are 17 residues in the CDR3. CDR3: CASSQGGGKSYNSPLHF. The CDR3 nucleotides read TGCGCCAGCAGCCAAGGTGGGGGGAAATCCTATAATTCACCCCTCCACTTT.

By frequency in the sample, this clone is large. The chain couples TRBV14 to TRBJ2-1, with TRBD2 matching 9 bases. The J segment lost 6 bases and the V segment lost 2 bases, leaving 8 bases of the junction unmatched. Per the germline V gene, CDR1 is SGHDN and CDR2 is FVKESK. The CDR3 length is 16 residues. Here the CDR3 reads CASSQLGTSKFNEQFF. DNA for the CDR3: TGTGCCAGCAGCCAACTCGGGACTAGCAAGTTCAATGAGCAGTTCTTC.

This chain joins TRBV4-2 and TRBJ1-5; no reliable D call. The CDR3 contains 15 residues. CDR1 and CDR2 from the germline V gene are LGHNA and YNFKEQ. V lost 5 bases and J 0 bases, leaving 11 bases between the germline ends. CDR3 in DNA: TGTGCCAGCAGCTCAAGCTTGGCTAGCAATCAGCCCCAGCATTTT. It is translated as CASSSSLASNQPQHF.